The rows below give T cell receptor beta chains drawn from one sample of a study of T cells in Graves' hyperthyroidism and ophthalmopathy. Each CDR3 protein gets one entry after TCRdb re-called the multiplex PCR reads with MiXCR. The profile shows almost 350,000 distinct CDR3 sequences, around 18% of them singletons. What was sequenced was blood. These TCRs come from a woman aged 40 to 50 with Graves' ophthalmopathy. CDR3s include the opening cysteine and the closing phenylalanine or tryptophan. The D gene is left open where the match is weak. Size tells how often a clone was seen (once, few, many) or the class of an expanded clone, and some rows leave it out.

size: many; D: -; length: 14; J: TRBJ1-2; V: TRBV27; DNA: TGTGCCAGCAGTCTATGGAGGGGGGACTATGGCTACACCTTC; CDR3: CASSLWRGDYGYTF
size: -; D: -; length: 16; J: TRBJ2-5; V: TRBV24-1; DNA: TGTGCCACCAGTGATTCGCGACAGCCAAGGCAAGAGACCCAGTACTTC; CDR3: CATSDSRQPRQETQYF
size: -; D: TRBD1; length: 14; J: TRBJ2-7; V: TRBV6-5; DNA: TGTGCCAGCAGTTTCCAGGGGGCTTCCTACGAGCAGTACTTC; CDR3: CASSFQGASYEQYF
size: many; D: -; length: 13; J: TRBJ1-5; V: TRBV27; DNA: TGTGCCAGCAGTTTATCGTTGTGGGACACCCAGCATTTT; CDR3: CASSLSLWDTQHF
size: -; D: -; length: 15; J: TRBJ2-7; V: TRBV7-8; DNA: TGTGCCAGCAGCTTGTACACGGGACAAATTTACGAGCAGTACTTC; CDR3: CASSLYTGQIYEQYF
size: many; D: -; length: 16; J: TRBJ2-5; V: TRBV7-2; DNA: TGTGCCAGCAGCTACCCCCGGGGTAGGGGAGGAGAGACCCAGTACTTC; CDR3: CASSYPRGRGGETQYF
size: -; D: TRBD2; length: 18; J: TRBJ2-5; V: TRBV5-1; DNA: TGCGCCAGCAGCTGGGGAGGTGGGACTAGCGGGAGAGTCGAGACCCAGTACTTC; CDR3: CASSWGGGTSGRVETQYF
size: many; D: -; length: 15; J: TRBJ2-7; V: TRBV27; DNA: TGTGCCAGCAGTCTTACCCCCGGGCGGGCCTACGAGCAGTACTTC; CDR3: CASSLTPGRAYEQYF
size: -; D: TRBD2; length: 16; J: TRBJ2-7; V: TRBV12-3/TRBV12-4; DNA: TGTGCCAGCAGTTTAGCGGGAGCGGGAGATTCGGACGAGCAGTACTTC; CDR3: CASSLAGAGDSDEQYF
size: many; D: -; length: 13; J: TRBJ1-1; V: TRBV5-1; DNA: TGCGCCAGCAGTGTGGAGAAGAACACTGAAGCTTTCTTT; CDR3: CASSVEKNTEAFF
size: many; D: -; length: 13; J: TRBJ2-7; V: TRBV5-1; DNA: TGCGCCAGCAGCTTAGACGCGTTGTACGAGCAGTACTTC; CDR3: CASSLDALYEQYF
size: -; D: -; length: 18; J: TRBJ2-7; V: TRBV28; DNA: TGTCTCAGCAGTTTAGCCGCGGCCTACAGGGCTAGTGGCTACGAGCAGTACTTC; CDR3: CLSSLAAAYRASGYEQYF
size: many; D: -; length: 13; J: TRBJ2-5; V: TRBV28; DNA: TGTGCCAGCAGTTTCGGGCAGCAAGAGACCCAGTACTTC; CDR3: CASSFGQQETQYF
size: -; D: TRBD1; length: 17; J: TRBJ2-7; V: TRBV27; DNA: TGTGCCAGCAGGGAGACAGGGGGAGTGGGGAAATACTACGAGCAGTACTTC; CDR3: CASRETGGVGKYYEQYF
size: many; D: -; length: 12; J: TRBJ2-2; V: TRBV12-3/TRBV12-4; DNA: TGTGCCAGCAGTTTATATGGCGGGGAGCTGTTTTTT; CDR3: CASSLYGGELFF
size: many; D: TRBD1; length: 14; J: TRBJ1-2; V: TRBV2; DNA: TGTGCCAGCAGTGAAGGACAGGGCCCCTATGGCTACACCTTC; CDR3: CASSEGQGPYGYTF
size: many; D: -; length: 14; J: TRBJ1-1; V: TRBV5-1; DNA: TGCGCCAGCAGCTGGTCGTACCGACAGGAACAAGCTTTCTTT; CDR3: CASSWSYRQEQAFF
size: many; D: -; length: 13; J: TRBJ2-5; V: TRBV11-2; DNA: TGTGCCAGCAGCTTCGGCAGTCCGGAGACCCAGTACTTC; CDR3: CASSFGSPETQYF
size: many; D: -; length: 15; J: TRBJ2-6; V: TRBV6-5; DNA: TGTGCCAGCAGATATACAGCCTCTGGGGCCAACGTCCTGACTTTC; CDR3: CASRYTASGANVLTF
size: -; D: TRBD2; length: 15; J: TRBJ2-5; V: TRBV28; DNA: TGTGCCAGCAGTTCTGTGGTAGCGGGAGGCGAGACCCAGTACTTC; CDR3: CASSSVVAGGETQYF
size: -; D: TRBD1; length: 14; J: TRBJ1-2; V: TRBV19; DNA: TGTGCCAGTAGTCACACGACAGGGGGCTATGGCTACACCTTC; CDR3: CASSHTTGGYGYTF
size: many; D: TRBD2; length: 19; J: TRBJ2-7; V: TRBV12-3/TRBV12-4; DNA: TGTGCCAGCAGTTGGAAAACTAGCGAGGGGTATTCAAGCTCCTACGAGCAGTACTTC; CDR3: CASSWKTSEGYSSSYEQYF
size: many; D: -; length: 16; J: TRBJ2-2; V: TRBV10-3; DNA: TGTGCCATCAGTGAGTGGGGCAGGGCGAACACCGGGGAGCTGTTTTTT; CDR3: CAISEWGRANTGELFF
size: many; D: TRBD1; length: 15; J: TRBJ1-5; V: TRBV6-5; DNA: TGTGCCAGCAGTTTCGACAGGGATGTGAATCAGCCCCAGCATTTT; CDR3: CASSFDRDVNQPQHF
size: few; D: TRBD1; length: 14; J: TRBJ1-2; V: TRBV12-3/TRBV12-4; DNA: TGTGCCAGCTCACAGGGGGAAGGGGACTATGGCTACACCTTC; CDR3: CASSQGEGDYGYTF
size: -; D: TRBD2; length: 17; J: TRBJ2-7; V: TRBV28; DNA: TGTGCCAGCAGTTTAGTGCTAGCGGCAGGGCCAATCTACGAGCAGTCCTTC; CDR3: CASSLVLAAGPIYEQSF